The clone carrying this TCR beta chain has a single count. Its specificity is unknown. J was trimmed by 4 bases and V by 3 bases; bases with no gene match: 8. CDR3 length: 17 amino acids. The germline V gene has CDR1 LNHDA and CDR2 SQIVND (reference sequence). This entry belongs to a study of CD4+ T cells in melanoma. General observations from the study: Diverse differentiation states were reported for melanoma neoantigen-specific CD4+ T cells. A reported correlation linked neoantigen-specific CD4+ T cells to CD8+, macrophage and B cell function.

Generated by immunoSEQ multiplex PCR, the TCRdb table keeps only in-frame clones and is missing some. The sample consists of some 150,000 clones, approximately 91% of them appearing once. The TCR comes from a human donor with melanoma. The rearrangement uses TRBV19 and TRBJ2-1; 11 bases fit TRBD2. CDR3 DNA sequence: TGTGCCAGTAGTATGAGGGGACTAGCGGTCTCTTACAATGAGCAGTTCTTC. It specifies CASSMRGLAVSYNEQFF.